These 8 T cell receptor beta chains share one sample of origin, sequenced in a study of persistence of HIV-infected CD4 T cells. Anti-CD3/anti-CD28 beads served as a nonspecific positive control stimulus. CD4+ T cells upregulating both CD40 ligand and CD69 were sorted as responding cells. Their target antigens are unknown. The immunoSEQ assay was version 4, run in survey mode. The table came from immunoSEQ multiplex PCR; TCRdb's copy has only in-frame clones and leaves some out. The sample has approximately 45,000 clones, over 80% seen once. Sequencing was performed on CD4+ T cells sorted from PBMCs after roughly 20-hour stimulation, taken from a patient who received antiretroviral therapy. These receptors were obtained from an adult woman with HIV who was CMV-seropositive.

The chain has TRBV12-3 or TRBV12-4 and TRBJ1-1; D is perhaps TRBD1 (5 bases). The CDR3 totals 12 residues. Trimming cost V 3 bases and J 11 bases, with 13 bases left between them. CDR3 DNA: TGTGCCAGCAGTTTTGGGGCGCGAGTGGCTTTCTTT. It yields the protein CASSFGARVAFF.

This sequence joins TRBV5-4 and TRBJ2-2; 13 bases match TRBD2. This CDR3 comprises 18 residues. Trimming at V came to 0 bases and at J to 3 bases, leaving 5 bases not matched to a gene. Germline-derived CDR1 and CDR2 are SGHNT and YYREEE (reference sequence). For the CDR3, the DNA is TGTGCCAGCAGCTTGGCGCGGGGACTAGCGGGACACACCGGGGAGCTGTTTTTT. Translated: CASSLARGLAGHTGELFF.

Turning to this clone: A junction end diverges from the germline sequence, so it may reflect a read error. The chain combines TRBV4-3 with TRBJ1-5, with 8 nucleotides matching TRBD1. The CDR3 is made up of 15 amino acids. Germline V lookup: CDR1 LGHNA, CDR2 YSLEER. CDR3 sequence (DNA): TGCGCCAGCAGCGAAGAGGACAGGGACAATCAGCCCCAGCATTTT. It yields the protein CASSEEDRDNQPQHF.

The chain has TRBV11-3 and TRBJ2-2, with D uncertain. Trimming pared 3 bases from V and 6 bases from J, leaving 11 bases between. The germline V gene encodes CDR1 SGHNT and CDR2 YENEEA. This CDR3 contains 14 residues. The CDR3 nucleotides read TGTGCCAGCAGCTTCTGGGGTAGGGCCGGGGAGCTGTTTTTT. It specifies CASSFWGRAGELFF.

The chain recombines TRBV20-1 with TRBJ2-7; tentative D call: TRBD1 (5 bases). The V gene's germline CDR1 is DFQATT and CDR2 SNEGSKA (reference sequence). The CDR3 is made up of 11 amino acids. The ends were cut back, 3 bases at V and 6 bases at J, with 9 bases in the middle. The CDR3 DNA reads TGCAGTGCTAGTCGACAGCGCGAGCAGTACTTC. Protein product: CSASRQREQYF.

The chain links TRBV28 to TRBJ2-6, with 10 bases matching TRBD1. The CDR3 contains 17 residues. Germline V gene lookup returns CDR1 MDHEN and CDR2 SYDVKM. The J segment lost 1 base and the V segment lost 8 bases, leaving 8 bases of the junction unmatched. CDR3 sequence: CASRLGQGGSGANVLTF. The CDR3 DNA follows: TGTGCCAGCCGGCTCGGACAGGGGGGGTCTGGGGCCAACGTCCTGACTTTC.

The chain is built from TRBV24-1 and TRBJ2-1; the D is unclear. CDR3 length: 12 residues. V dropped 5 bases and J dropped 12 bases, with 13 bases sitting between them. The germline gives CDR1 KGHDR, CDR2 SFDVKD. The CDR3 loop is CATSAGRWRQFF. The DNA for the CDR3 is TGTGCCACCAGTGCCGGCAGGTGGAGGCAGTTCTTC.

This clone was observed a single time. The genes are TRBV5-4 and TRBJ1-4; no reliable D call. The CDR3 totals 14 residues. CDR1 is SGHNT, CDR2 YYREEE, per germline (reference sequence). Trimming removed 4 bases from V and 6 bases from J, with 13 bases in between. The CDR3 DNA is TGTGCCAGCAGCCCAGCTGATTCCCATGAAAAACTGTTTTTT. This codes for CASSPADSHEKLFF.